These 19 T cell receptor beta chains originate from one sample sequenced in a study of cytomegalovirus exposure and HLA in healthy donors. PCR amplification relied on 60 Vbeta primers (plus 13 Jbeta primers). TCRdb keeps only in-frame clones here, not all; method: immunoSEQ multiplex PCR. The top ten clones hold 1.5% to 2% of a sample with 190,000 or so clones, less than 90% of them seen once. Sequenced input: PBMCs. The receptors stem from a man aged 50-59 years in good health and CMV-seronegative.

Comments on this clone: The same CDR3 arises from other DNA sequences in this sample as well. V and J are TRBV27 and TRBJ2-2, with TRBD2 identical over 11 bases. J gave up 5 bases and V 3 bases, and 26 bases lay outside the gene matches. There are 23 residues in the CDR3. Germline CDR1 and CDR2: MNHEY and SMNVEV (reference sequence). The CDR3: CASSLSVLGQGRTSGSRTGELFF. The CDR3 DNA sequence: TGTGCCAGCAGTTTGTCTGTTCTGGGACAGGGTCGAACTAGCGGGAGTCGTACCGGGGAGCTGTTTTTT.

Of note for this clone: The sample carries other DNA sequences with the same CDR3. V usage is TRBV18 and J usage is TRBJ2-7; no reliable D call. V dropped 3 bases and J dropped 0 bases, with 6 bases sitting between them. Germline V gene data show CDR1 as KGHSH and CDR2 as LQKENI. There are 13 residues in the CDR3. The CDR3 sequence is CASSPPSSYEQYF. The DNA for the CDR3 is TGTGCCAGCTCACCCCCCAGCTCCTACGAGCAGTACTTC.

The rearrangement joins TRBV6-6 to TRBJ1-1, with unresolved D. The germline gives CDR1 MNHNY, CDR2 SVGAGI (reference sequence). Deletions cut 6 bases from V and 2 bases from J, with 10 bases between. The CDR3 has 13 amino acids. The CDR3 sequence: CASRAHSNTEAFF. The CDR3, as DNA: TGTGCCAGCAGGGCTCACAGTAACACTGAAGCTTTCTTT.

The chain carries TRBV27 and TRBJ2-1, with D possibly TRBD2 on 6 matching bases. Trimming left V 7 bases short and J 9 bases short, with 22 bases between. The CDR3 is 15 residues long. CDR1 and CDR2 (germline): MNHEY, SMNVEV (reference sequence). The CDR3 spells CASTRGTPNGGEQFF. Here the CDR3 DNA reads TGTGCCAGCACCCGCGGGACCCCCAACGGCGGTGAGCAGTTCTTC.

This clone has a single count. J is TRBJ2-7 and V is TRBV6-5; 9 nucleotides line up with TRBD1. Germline trimming cut 0 bases from V and 6 bases from J; bases unmatched to any gene: 6. Per germline, CDR1 MNHEY and CDR2 SVGAGI. The CDR3 contains 15 residues. CDR3 sequence: CASSYSTGGNTEQYF. Written as DNA, the CDR3 is TGTGCCAGCAGTTACTCTACAGGGGGCAATACCGAGCAGTACTTC.

This clone was picked up one time. The chain joins TRBV5-1 to TRBJ1-2, with D unclear. Trimming left V 2 bases short and J 4 bases short, with 9 bases between. From germline, CDR1 is SGHRS and CDR2 YFSETQ. The CDR3 length is 13 residues. CDR3 amino acids: CASSFGESYGYTF. As DNA, the CDR3 is TGCGCCAGCAGCTTTGGGGAGAGCTATGGCTACACCTTC.

This clone showed up just once. The rearrangement links TRBV14 to TRBJ2-3, with TRBD2 matching over 12 bases. Per the germline V gene, CDR1 is SGHDN and CDR2 is FVKESK. V lost 4 bases and J lost 3; bases outside the gene matches: 14. This CDR3 spans 19 amino acids. The CDR3 coding sequence is TGTGCCAGCAGCCTACATTACCAGACTAGCGGGAGATGGACAGATACGCAGTATTTT. It encodes CASSLHYQTSGRWTDTQYF.

The chain has TRBV28 and TRBJ1-1; TRBD1 is a possible D gene (6 bases). This CDR3 has 15 amino acids. Trimming cost V 6 bases and J 1 base, with 15 bases left between them. Looked up from germline, CDR1 is MDHEN and CDR2 is SYDVKM. DNA for the CDR3: TGTGCCAGCAGGCCGGGTGGGGGCAGGAACACTGAAGCTTTCTTT. This codes for CASRPGGGRNTEAFF.

The rearrangement uses TRBV7-6 and TRBJ1-1, with TRBD1 matching 7 bases. The germline V gene has CDR1 SGHVS and CDR2 FNYEAQ. After removal of 5 bases from V and 3 bases from J, the junction contained 6 bases not matched to a gene. The CDR3 extends over 14 amino acids. The CDR3 here is CASSPDRADTEAFF. The CDR3 DNA follows: TGTGCCAGCAGCCCCGACAGGGCTGACACTGAAGCTTTCTTT.

This chain connects TRBV27 to TRBJ2-7; no clear D. V was shortened by 3 bases and J by 1 base, with 19 bases between the two germline ends. This CDR3 comprises 17 residues. The germline V gene encodes CDR1 MNHEY and CDR2 SMNVEV (reference sequence). CDR3 region: CASSFRIYPIGSYEQYF. As DNA, the CDR3 is TGTGCCAGCAGTTTCCGGATCTATCCGATCGGGTCCTACGAGCAGTACTTC.

This clone was counted a single time. The rearrangement joins TRBV2 to TRBJ1-4; TRBD1 is a possible D gene (5 bases). Germline V CDR1 and CDR2: SNHLY, FYNNEI. There are 15 residues in the CDR3. The V end was cut by 5 bases, the J end by 3 bases, with 13 bases between. The CDR3 nucleotides are TGTGCCAGCAGTTCAGGGTTCTCCTCTAATGAAAAACTGTTTTTT. Translation: CASSSGFSSNEKLFF.

The chain links TRBV15 to TRBJ2-3; 8 bases map to TRBD1. This CDR3 has 13 residues. Germline-derived CDR1 and CDR2 are LNHNV and YYDKDF (reference sequence). The V and J ends lost 4 bases and 7 bases, in that order; junction bases with no gene match: 4. CDR3: CATSKDRAYTQYF. The CDR3 coding sequence is TGTGCCACCAGCAAGGACAGGGCGTATACGCAGTATTTT.

The J gene is TRBJ2-3, the V gene TRBV6-6; 8 nucleotides line up with TRBD1. V gave up 4 bases and J gave up 6 bases; unmatched junction bases: 12. This CDR3 is 16 amino acids long. Germline assignment: CDR1 MNHNY and CDR2 SVGAGI (reference sequence). The CDR3 sequence: CASSSLGQGLRDTQYF. CDR3 DNA: TGTGCCAGCAGTTCCCTCGGACAGGGTCTAAGGGATACGCAGTATTTT.

V gene TRBV5-4 combines with J gene TRBJ1-2; 9 bases agree with TRBD1. Germline lookup yields CDR1 SGHNT and CDR2 YYREEE (reference sequence). The CDR3 contains 12 residues. The chain's CDR3 is CAVNRGPYGYTF. The CDR3 bases are TGTGCTGTTAACAGGGGGCCCTATGGCTACACCTTC.

This clone was seen only a few times. The CDR3 spells CASSSPGGEQYF. CDR3 bases: TGTGCCAGCAGCTCACCAGGGGGCGAGCAGTACTTC. This chain uses TRBV7-6 with TRBJ2-7; 7 bases map to TRBD1. CDR1 and CDR2 from the germline V gene are SGHVS and FNYEAQ. With V trimmed by 4 bases and J by 6 bases, 3 bases remained unmatched. The CDR3 has 12 residues.

A single count supports this clone. Within the sample, other DNA sequences also encode this same CDR3. The rearrangement joins TRBV5-1 to TRBJ2-6; weak D call: TRBD1 (5 bases). The CDR3 loop spans 14 amino acids. V gave up 6 bases and J gave up 4 bases, with 11 bases separating them. Germline V gene data show CDR1 as SGHRS and CDR2 as YFSETQ. The CDR3 loop reads CASNQGAGANVLTF. The CDR3 DNA reads TGCGCCAGCAATCAGGGTGCGGGGGCCAACGTCCTGACTTTC.

This chain uses TRBV19 with TRBJ2-2, with a possible D match to TRBD1 (5 bases). The germline V gene has CDR1 LNHDA and CDR2 SQIVND (reference sequence). V was shortened by 10 bases and J by 6 bases, with 12 bases between the two germline ends. The CDR3 is 12 amino acids. CDR3 sequence reads: CATALGAGELFF. The CDR3 nucleotides are TGTGCCACCGCCTTAGGGGCCGGGGAGCTGTTTTTT.

The chain is built from TRBV18 and TRBJ1-1, with TRBD1 matching 7 bases. Germline lookup yields CDR1 KGHSH and CDR2 LQKENI. The CDR3 has 16 residues. V dropped 1 base and J dropped 1; count of bases not matched to a gene: 6. The DNA of the CDR3 is TGTGCCAGCTCACCACTGCAGGGGGGAGGGAACACTGAAGCTTTCTTT. It codes for CASSPLQGGGNTEAFF. Full variable domain (rest looked up from reference TRBV18 and TRBJ1-1): NAGVMQNPRHLVRRRGQEARLRCSPMKGHSHVYWYRQLPEEGLKFMVYLQKENIIDESGMPKERFSAEFPKEGPSILRIQQVVRGDSAAYFCASSPLQGGGNTEAFFGQGTRLTVV.

This chain uses TRBV30 with TRBJ2-7; a weak D match, TRBD1 (6 bases). CDR1 is GTSNPN, CDR2 SVGIG, per germline (reference sequence). The V end was cut by 0 bases, the J end by 6 bases, with 15 bases between. The CDR3 extends over 14 amino acids. The CDR3, as DNA: TGTGCCTGGAGTGTAGGTCGTGTCAGGGGCGAGCAGTACTTC. Translating gives CAWSVGRVRGEQYF.